Given below is one T cell receptor beta chain in context. The antigen is not known. The repertoire was sequenced with immunoSEQ multiplex PCR; TCRdb's copy has only in-frame clones and lacks some. The table has around 600,000 clones, 85% to 95% seen once. The CDR3 covers 17 residues. This sample stems from a study of shared clonotypes between healthy human individuals. Study-wide context: Three plates were used per donor for CD4 naive, three for CD4 memory, two for CD8 naive and one for CD8 memory.

As defined, naive CD8 cells were CD45RO-negative and positively selected for CCR7, with terminally differentiated effector memory CD45RA+ cells excluded. Study-wide points: It was the non-shared clonotypes that had lower generation probabilities than clonotypes shared by all four donors.

The chain links TRBV12-1 to TRBJ2-3; the D segment call TRBD2 is taken from the table without a DNA check. TRBV12-1 counts as a pseudogene. The TCR sequence derives from a woman in her twenties or thirties in good health. The sequencing sample was made of naive CD8+ T cells sorted from blood. The CDR3 region is CASSFAQREGGTDTQYF. The CDR3 DNA follows: TGTGCCAGCAGCTTTGCGCAGCGGGAGGGTGGGACAGATACGCAGTATTTT.